The 24 T cell receptor beta chains reported below all come from one sample, sequenced in a study of T cell responses to AZD1222 COVID-19 vaccine. TCRdb keeps only in-frame clones here, not all; method: immunoSEQ multiplex PCR. Among roughly 140,000 clones, about 89% were seen once, and the ten largest hold around 2.8%. The starting material was peripheral blood, obtained on day 0 of MenACWY control vaccination. Every receptor here comes from an adult in good health.

The chain employs TRBV3-1 (or the pseudogene TRBV3-2) and TRBJ2-2, with D unresolved. The V gene's germline CDR1 is LGHDT and CDR2 YNNKEL (reference sequence). CDR3 length: 12 residues. The ends were cut back, 1 base at V and 7 bases at J, with 4 bases in the middle. CDR3 in DNA: TGTGCCAGCAGCCAAGCGGGCGGGGAGCTGTTTTTT. Protein: CASSQAGGELFF.

This rearrangement joins TRBV6-5 to TRBJ1-3, with D tentatively TRBD1 (5 bases). The V end was cut by 6 bases, the J end by 4 bases, with 10 bases between. This CDR3 is built from 13 residues. Germline V gives CDR1 MNHEY, CDR2 SVGAGI. The CDR3 spells CASRGQWGNTIYF. CDR3 sequence (DNA): TGTGCCAGCAGGGGGCAATGGGGAAACACCATATATTTT.

This sequence joins TRBV27 and TRBJ2-3; 8 bases line up with TRBD1. J gave up 3 bases and V 6 bases, and 2 bases lay outside the gene matches. The germline V gene encodes CDR1 MNHEY and CDR2 SMNVEV (reference sequence). There are 13 residues in the CDR3. CDR3 in DNA: TGTGCCAGCAGACAGGGGGGTACAGATACGCAGTATTTT. Encoded protein: CASRQGGTDTQYF.

In the case of this clone: Other nucleotide sequences in the sample specify the same CDR3. This chain connects TRBV5-1 to TRBJ1-1; D is perhaps TRBD1 (5 bases). The CDR3 runs to 14 residues. Germline V gene data show CDR1 as SGHRS and CDR2 as YFSETQ. Trimming removed 3 bases from V and 2 bases from J, with 11 bases in between. The CDR3 DNA reads as TGCGCCAGCAGCTCCGGGACCCTTAACACTGAAGCTTTCTTT. As protein: CASSSGTLNTEAFF.

The chain joins TRBV9 to TRBJ2-1, with a tentative D call TRBD1 (6 bases). V lost 2 bases and J lost 4, with 16 bases in between. The CDR3 is made up of 16 amino acids. CDR1 SGDLS and CDR2 YYNGEE come from the germline V gene. The CDR3 reads CASSVWGTPLYNEQFF. CDR3 in DNA: TGTGCCAGCAGCGTGTGGGGGACACCTTTATACAATGAGCAGTTCTTC. Filled out from reference TRBV9 and TRBJ2-1, the complete variable domain reads DSGVTQTPKHLITATGQRVTLRCSPRSGDLSVYWYQQSLDQGLQFLIQYYNGEERAKGNILERFSAQQFPDLHSELNLSSLELGDSALYFCASSVWGTPLYNEQFFGPGTRLTVL.

This chain joins TRBV19 and TRBJ1-2, with a tentative D call TRBD1 (6 bases). Germline V CDR1 and CDR2: LNHDA, SQIVND (reference sequence). The CDR3 extends over 14 amino acids. With 8 bases removed from V and 6 bases from J, the gap between germline ends came to 19 bases. This CDR3 reads CASEGDIRGHGYTF. Here the CDR3 DNA reads TGTGCCAGTGAGGGGGACATAAGGGGCCATGGCTACACCTTC.

Of note for this clone: The junction departs from the called germline gene at one end, perhaps through a read error. The rearrangement uses TRBV5-4 and TRBJ2-5, with TRBD2 as a possible D gene (6 bases). Germline V gives CDR1 SGHNT, CDR2 YYREEE (reference sequence). CDR3 length equals 14 residues. The CDR3 nucleotides read TGTGCCACCAGCAAGAGGGAGGTCGGGGAGACCCAGTACTTC. This sequence encodes CATSKREVGETQYF. Full variable domain (remainder filled in from reference TRBV5-4 and TRBJ2-5): ETGVTQSPTHLIKTRGQQVTLRCSSQSGHNTVSWYQQALGQGPQFIFQYYREEENGRGNFPPRFSGLQFPNYSSELNVNALELDDSALYLCATSKREVGETQYFGPGTRLLVL.

CDR3 sequence (DNA): TGTGCCAGCAACCACCCGGGAGGGCGGAATGAGCAGTTCTTC. This sequence encodes CASNHPGGRNEQFF. The chain joins TRBV14 to TRBJ2-1, with TRBD2 identical over 8 bases. V trimming: 7 bases; J trimming: 7 bases; junction bases outside the gene matches: 9. Germline V gene lookup returns CDR1 SGHDN and CDR2 FVKESK. The CDR3 is made up of 14 amino acids.

CDR3 amino acids: CASSGQGGEPQHF. As DNA, the CDR3 is TGTGCCAGCAGCGGACAGGGCGGGGAGCCCCAGCATTTT. The V gene is TRBV6-5, the J gene TRBJ1-5; TRBD1 agrees at 8 bases. J was trimmed by 8 bases and V by 6 bases; bases with no gene match: 6. The CDR3 has 13 amino acids. Germline CDR1 is MNHEY and CDR2 is SVGAGI.

The chain couples TRBV13 to TRBJ1-2, with D possibly matching TRBD1 (5 bases). This CDR3 has 14 amino acids. In germline, CDR1 is PRHDT, CDR2 FYEKMQ (reference sequence). Trimming stripped 5 bases from V and 7 bases from J, with 17 bases between. CDR3 region: CASSAGRALGGYTF. The CDR3 region has the DNA TGTGCCAGCAGCGCGGGACGGGCCCTCGGTGGCTACACCTTC.

The chain joins TRBV12-3 or TRBV12-4 to TRBJ1-2; TRBD1 is a possible D gene (5 bases). The V end lost 6 bases, the J end lost 8 bases, and 10 bases lay between the germline ends. The CDR3 has 11 amino acids. The CDR3 is CASRLRGGYTF. As DNA, the CDR3 is TGTGCCAGCAGGTTGCGGGGGGGCTACACCTTC.

V and J are TRBV5-1 and TRBJ1-5, with D unresolved. With 0 bases removed from V and 4 bases from J, the gap between germline ends came to 5 bases. Germline V CDR1 and CDR2: SGHRS, YFSETQ. The CDR3 extends over 13 amino acids. The CDR3 is CASSLAANQPQHF. CDR3 bases: TGCGCCAGCAGCTTGGCCGCGAATCAGCCCCAGCATTTT. The full variable domain, its missing parts supplied by reference TRBV5-1 and TRBJ1-5, is KAGVTQTPRYLIKTRGQQVTLSCSPISGHRSVSWYQQTPGQGLQFLFEYFSETQRNKGNFPGRFSGRQFSNSRSEMNVSTLELGDSALYLCASSLAANQPQHFGDGTRLSIL.

This chain links TRBV29-1 with TRBJ1-1; possible D gene TRBD1, 5 bases. Germline V gene sequence: CDR1 SQVTM, CDR2 ANQGSEA. V shed 8 bases and J shed 1 base, with 8 bases lying between them. The CDR3 is 11 residues long. The CDR3 nucleotides are TGCAGCTTGGGGGGGAACACTGAAGCTTTCTTT. This codes for CSLGGNTEAFF.

The J gene is TRBJ1-3, the V gene TRBV5-1; D not resolved. From germline, CDR1 is SGHRS and CDR2 YFSETQ. The CDR3 loop spans 14 amino acids. Trimming stripped 2 bases from V and 4 bases from J, with 10 bases between. This CDR3 is CASSFDVRGNTIYF. The CDR3 DNA follows: TGCGCCAGCAGCTTCGACGTCCGCGGAAACACCATATATTTT.

J is TRBJ1-6 and V is TRBV4-1; no clear D gene. Per the germline V gene, CDR1 is MGHRA and CDR2 is YSYEKL. Trimming left V 4 bases short and J 0 bases short, with 16 bases between. The length of the CDR3 is 18 residues. As DNA, the CDR3 is TGCGCCAGCAGCCTACTTAGCCCGGGCCTCTCCTATAATTCACCCCTCCACTTT. Translating gives CASSLLSPGLSYNSPLHF.

This sequence joins TRBV11-2 and TRBJ1-1; no reliable D call. V lost 0 bases to trimming and J lost 3 bases, with 14 bases between them. The CDR3 length is 16 residues. In germline, CDR1 is SGHAT, CDR2 FQNNGV. CDR3 residues: CASSLDIDPRYTEAFF. CDR3 bases: TGTGCCAGCAGCTTAGATATTGATCCCAGGTACACTGAAGCTTTCTTT.

The chain recombines TRBV7-2 with TRBJ1-2; D is unresolved. From germline, CDR1 is SGHTA and CDR2 FQGNSA. The ends were cut back, 4 bases at V and 3 bases at J, with 12 bases in the middle. The CDR3 length is 14 residues. DNA for the CDR3: TGTGCCAGCAGCTCCCGCCCTTGGGACTATGGCTACACCTTC. Translated, it gives CASSSRPWDYGYTF.

The chain joins TRBV29-1 to TRBJ1-5; D is unclear. Trimming stripped 3 bases from V and 2 bases from J, with 8 bases between. The CDR3 runs 13 residues. Germline V lookup: CDR1 SQVTM, CDR2 ANQGSEA. The CDR3 nucleotides are TGCAGCGTTGAGAATGGTCGCAATCAGCCCCAGCATTTT. This sequence encodes CSVENGRNQPQHF.

On this clone: This sample also contains other DNA sequences that code for the same CDR3. The rearrangement uses TRBV18 and TRBJ1-1; 9 bases match TRBD1. The CDR3 sequence is 14 residues long. V lost 3 bases and J lost 4; bases outside the gene matches: 3. Per the germline V gene, CDR1 is KGHSH and CDR2 is LQKENI. The CDR3 DNA is TGTGCCAGCTCACCGGGACAGGGTATCACTGAAGCTTTCTTT. This gives the protein CASSPGQGITEAFF. The variable domain in full, with the rest retrieved from reference TRBV18 and TRBJ1-1, is NAGVMQNPRHLVRRRGQEARLRCSPMKGHSHVYWYRQLPEEGLKFMVYLQKENIIDESGMPKERFSAEFPKEGPSILRIQQVVRGDSAAYFCASSPGQGITEAFFGQGTRLTVV.

Only one count was recorded for this clone. The chain combines TRBV15 with TRBJ1-1; no clear D. Deletions cut 5 bases from V and 1 base from J, with 8 bases between. This CDR3 is 13 amino acids long. Looked up from germline, CDR1 is LNHNV and CDR2 is YYDKDF (reference sequence). CDR3 loop: CATSEQTNTEAFF. The CDR3 nucleotides read TGTGCCACCAGCGAACAGACGAACACTGAAGCTTTCTTT.

The chain has TRBV19 and TRBJ2-7; no definite D call. There are 14 residues in the CDR3. The V and J ends lost 2 bases and 0 bases respectively, with 8 bases between them. CDR1 is LNHDA, CDR2 SQIVND, per germline (reference sequence). CDR3 loop: CASSISHGSYEQYF. The CDR3 DNA follows: TGTGCCAGTAGTATATCCCACGGCTCCTACGAGCAGTACTTC.

This chain uses TRBV15 with TRBJ1-5, with D perhaps TRBD1 (5 bases). V was shortened by 3 bases and J by 7 bases, with 10 bases between the two germline ends. The germline V gene has CDR1 LNHNV and CDR2 YYDKDF (reference sequence). This CDR3 comprises 13 residues. CDR3 amino acids: CATSRGRGQPQHF. The CDR3 DNA sequence: TGTGCCACCAGCAGGGGTAGGGGACAGCCCCAGCATTTT.

The chain is built from TRBV27 and TRBJ2-1, with 10 positions matching TRBD2. This CDR3 is built from 16 residues. Germline V gives CDR1 MNHEY, CDR2 SMNVEV (reference sequence). The V gene end was trimmed by 3 bases and the J gene end by 2 bases; junction bases not matched to a gene: 4. The CDR3 is CASSLRLAGAYNEQFF. CDR3 nucleotide sequence: TGTGCCAGCAGTTTGAGGCTAGCGGGAGCCTACAATGAGCAGTTCTTC.

V gene TRBV2 combines with J gene TRBJ1-5, with D hard to call. In germline, CDR1 is SNHLY, CDR2 FYNNEI. The CDR3 extends over 14 amino acids. V shed 10 bases and J shed 5 bases, with 18 bases lying between them. The CDR3 DNA sequence: TGTGCCACCCAGGCCATAATGGGAGATCAGCCCCAGCATTTT. The encoded protein is CATQAIMGDQPQHF.